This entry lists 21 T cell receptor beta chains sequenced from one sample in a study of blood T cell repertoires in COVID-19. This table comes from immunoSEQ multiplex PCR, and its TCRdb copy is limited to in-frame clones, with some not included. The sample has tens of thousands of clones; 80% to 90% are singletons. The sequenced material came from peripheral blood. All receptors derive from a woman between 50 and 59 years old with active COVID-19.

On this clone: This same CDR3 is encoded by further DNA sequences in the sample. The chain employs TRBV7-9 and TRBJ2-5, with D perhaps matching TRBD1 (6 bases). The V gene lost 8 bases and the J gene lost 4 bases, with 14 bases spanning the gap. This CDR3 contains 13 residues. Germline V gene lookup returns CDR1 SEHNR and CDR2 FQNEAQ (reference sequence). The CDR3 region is CASSRGSGETQYF. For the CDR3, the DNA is TGTGCCAGCTCCAGGGGCTCGGGAGAGACCCAGTACTTC.

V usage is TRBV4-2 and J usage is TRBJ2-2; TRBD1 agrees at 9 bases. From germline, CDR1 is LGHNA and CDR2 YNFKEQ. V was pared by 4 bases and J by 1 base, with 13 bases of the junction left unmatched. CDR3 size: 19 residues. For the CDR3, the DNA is TGTGCCAGCAGCCGCTCGTTCCGACCGGGACAGGGGAACACCGGGGAGCTGTTTTTT. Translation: CASSRSFRPGQGNTGELFF.

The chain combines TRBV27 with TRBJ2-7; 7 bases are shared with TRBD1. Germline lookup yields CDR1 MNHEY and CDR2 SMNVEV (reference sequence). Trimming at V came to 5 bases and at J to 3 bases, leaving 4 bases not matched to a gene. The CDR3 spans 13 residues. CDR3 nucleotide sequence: TGTGCCAGCAGTGGGACAGCTTACTACGAGCAGTACTTC. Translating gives CASSGTAYYEQYF.

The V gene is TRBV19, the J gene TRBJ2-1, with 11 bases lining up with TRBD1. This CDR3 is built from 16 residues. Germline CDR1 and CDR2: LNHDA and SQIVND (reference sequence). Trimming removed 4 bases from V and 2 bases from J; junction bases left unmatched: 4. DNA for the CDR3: TGTGCCAGTAGTAAGGGACAGGGGGTTCCCTACAATGAGCAGTTCTTC. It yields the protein CASSKGQGVPYNEQFF.

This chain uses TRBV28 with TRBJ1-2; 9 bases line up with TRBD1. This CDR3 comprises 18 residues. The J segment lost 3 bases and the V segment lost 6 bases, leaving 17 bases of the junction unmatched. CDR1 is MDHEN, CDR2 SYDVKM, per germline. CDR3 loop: CASRHPLGQGSQDYGYTF. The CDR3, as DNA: TGTGCCAGCAGGCACCCACTGGGACAGGGCTCTCAGGACTATGGCTACACCTTC.

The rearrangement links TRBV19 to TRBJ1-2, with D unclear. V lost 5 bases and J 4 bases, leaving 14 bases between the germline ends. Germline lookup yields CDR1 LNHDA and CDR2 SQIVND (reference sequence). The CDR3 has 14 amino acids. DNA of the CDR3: TGTGCCAGTAGTCCCCCCGGGGTTCCCTATGGCTACACCTTC. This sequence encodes CASSPPGVPYGYTF.

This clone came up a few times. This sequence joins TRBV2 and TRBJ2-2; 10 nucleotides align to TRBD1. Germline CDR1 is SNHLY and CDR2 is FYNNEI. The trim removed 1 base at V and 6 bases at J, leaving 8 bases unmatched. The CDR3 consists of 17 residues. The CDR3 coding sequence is TGTGCCAGCAGTGAAGAGGGGACAGGGGTCTTCTCCGGGGAGCTGTTTTTT. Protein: CASSEEGTGVFSGELFF.

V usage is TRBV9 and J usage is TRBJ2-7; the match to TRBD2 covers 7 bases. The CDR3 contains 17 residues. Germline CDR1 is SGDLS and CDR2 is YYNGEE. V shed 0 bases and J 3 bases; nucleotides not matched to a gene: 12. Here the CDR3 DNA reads TGTGCCAGCAGCGTAGAATCGGGCGGGGGAGTCAACTACGAGCAGTACTTC. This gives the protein CASSVESGGGVNYEQYF.

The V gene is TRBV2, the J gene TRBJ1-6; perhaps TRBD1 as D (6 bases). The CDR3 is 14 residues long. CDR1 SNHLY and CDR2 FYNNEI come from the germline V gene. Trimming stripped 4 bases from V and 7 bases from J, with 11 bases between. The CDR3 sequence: CASSGTVGNSPLHF. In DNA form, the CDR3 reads TGTGCCAGCAGTGGGACAGTAGGAAATTCACCCCTCCACTTT.

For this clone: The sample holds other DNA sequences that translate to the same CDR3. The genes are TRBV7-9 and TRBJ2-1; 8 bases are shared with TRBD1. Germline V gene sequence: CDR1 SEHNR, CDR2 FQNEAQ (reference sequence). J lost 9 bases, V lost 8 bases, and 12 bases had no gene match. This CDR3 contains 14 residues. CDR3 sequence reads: CASRDRGAGGEQFF. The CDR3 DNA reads TGTGCCAGCCGCGACAGGGGAGCCGGGGGTGAGCAGTTCTTC.

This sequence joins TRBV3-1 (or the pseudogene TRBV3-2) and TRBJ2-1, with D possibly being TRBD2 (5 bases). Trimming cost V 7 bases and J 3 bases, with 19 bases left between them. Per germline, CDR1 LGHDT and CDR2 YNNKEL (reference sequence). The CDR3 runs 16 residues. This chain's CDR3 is CASTPRLASGYNEQFF. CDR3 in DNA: TGTGCCAGCACGCCCCGGCTAGCTTCTGGCTACAATGAGCAGTTCTTC.

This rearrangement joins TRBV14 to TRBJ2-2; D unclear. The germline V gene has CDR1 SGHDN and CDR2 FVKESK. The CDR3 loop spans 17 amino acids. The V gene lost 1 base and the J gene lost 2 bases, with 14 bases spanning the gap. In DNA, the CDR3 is TGTGCCAGCAGCCAAGCCAGCCAGAGGCTTAACACCGGGGAGCTGTTTTTT. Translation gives CASSQASQRLNTGELFF.

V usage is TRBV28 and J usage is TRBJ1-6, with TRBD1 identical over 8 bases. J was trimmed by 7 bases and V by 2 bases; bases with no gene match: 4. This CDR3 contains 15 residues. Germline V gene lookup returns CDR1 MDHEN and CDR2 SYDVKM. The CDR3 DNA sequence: TGTGCCAGCAGTTTAGTCGGACAGGGAAATTCACCCCTCCACTTT. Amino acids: CASSLVGQGNSPLHF.

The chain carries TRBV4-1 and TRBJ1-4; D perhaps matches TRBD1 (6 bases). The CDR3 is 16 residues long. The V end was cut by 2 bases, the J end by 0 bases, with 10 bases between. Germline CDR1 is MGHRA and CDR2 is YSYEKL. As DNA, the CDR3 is TGCGCCAGCAGCCAACCCACAGGGTCAACTAATGAAAAACTGTTTTTT. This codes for CASSQPTGSTNEKLFF.

The CDR3 DNA reads as TGCGCCAGCATCCTACGCCCGGGTTACGGGGAGCTGTTTTTT. This sequence encodes CASILRPGYGELFF. This chain uses TRBV23-1 with TRBJ2-2; D gene unclear. TRBV23-1 is reported as an ORF; its role is uncertain. The length of the CDR3 is 14 residues. Trimming took off 7 bases at V and 7 bases at J, with 16 bases between the two ends.

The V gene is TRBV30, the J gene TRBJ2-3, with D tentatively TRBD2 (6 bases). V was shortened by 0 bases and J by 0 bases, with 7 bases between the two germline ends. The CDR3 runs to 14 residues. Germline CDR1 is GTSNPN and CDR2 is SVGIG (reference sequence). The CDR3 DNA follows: TGTGCCTGGAGTGTAACTAGCAGCACAGATACGCAGTATTTT. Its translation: CAWSVTSSTDTQYF.

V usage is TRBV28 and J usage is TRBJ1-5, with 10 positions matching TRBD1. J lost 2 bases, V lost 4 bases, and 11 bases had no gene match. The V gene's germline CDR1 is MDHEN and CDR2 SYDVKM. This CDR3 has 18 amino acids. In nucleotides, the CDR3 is TGTGCCAGCAGTTCCGGGACAGGGGTGTTGAATGGCAATCAGCCCCAGCATTTT. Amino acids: CASSSGTGVLNGNQPQHF.

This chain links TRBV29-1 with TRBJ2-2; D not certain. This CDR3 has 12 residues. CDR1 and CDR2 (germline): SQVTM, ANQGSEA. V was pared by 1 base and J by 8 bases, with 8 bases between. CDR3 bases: TGCAGCGTTGAAGGCTCGACAGGGGAGCTGTTTTTT. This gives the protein CSVEGSTGELFF.

In nucleotides, the CDR3 is TGTGCCAGCAGCTTGGGGCCCTCAGGGAAAGCTGAAGCTTTCTTT. Protein sequence: CASSLGPSGKAEAFF. The chain has TRBV5-5 and TRBJ1-1; perhaps TRBD1 as D (5 bases). The CDR3 extends over 15 amino acids. From germline, CDR1 is SGHKS and CDR2 YYEKEE (reference sequence). Trimming left V 0 bases short and J 6 bases short, with 15 bases between.

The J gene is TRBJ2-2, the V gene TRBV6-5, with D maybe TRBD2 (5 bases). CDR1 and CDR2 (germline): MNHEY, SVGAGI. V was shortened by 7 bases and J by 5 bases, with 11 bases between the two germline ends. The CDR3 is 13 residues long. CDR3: CASTYRGTGELFF. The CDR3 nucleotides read TGTGCCAGCACCTATCGGGGAACCGGGGAGCTGTTTTTT.

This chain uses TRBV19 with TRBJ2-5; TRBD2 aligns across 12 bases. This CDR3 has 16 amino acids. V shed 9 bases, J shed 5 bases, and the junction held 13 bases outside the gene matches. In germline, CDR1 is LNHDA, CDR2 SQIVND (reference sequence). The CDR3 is CASAGRLAGERETQYF. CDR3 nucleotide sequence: TGTGCCAGCGCAGGCCGACTAGCGGGAGAGAGGGAGACCCAGTACTTC.